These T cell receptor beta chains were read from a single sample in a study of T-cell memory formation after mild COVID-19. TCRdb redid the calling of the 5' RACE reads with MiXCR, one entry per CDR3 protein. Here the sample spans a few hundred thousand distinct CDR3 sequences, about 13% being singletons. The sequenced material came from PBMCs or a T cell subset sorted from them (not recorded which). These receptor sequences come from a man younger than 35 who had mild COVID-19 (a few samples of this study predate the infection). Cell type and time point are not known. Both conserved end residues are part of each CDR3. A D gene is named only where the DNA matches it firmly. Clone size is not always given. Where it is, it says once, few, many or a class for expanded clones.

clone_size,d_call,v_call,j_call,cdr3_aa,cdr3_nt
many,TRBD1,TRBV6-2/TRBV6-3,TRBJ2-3,CASSPRDRAADTQYF,TGTGCCAGCAGCCCCCGGGACAGGGCGGCAGATACGCAGTATTTT
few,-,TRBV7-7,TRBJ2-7,CASSLGGGTDEQYF,TGTGCCAGCAGCTTAGGTGGGGGCACAGACGAGCAGTACTTC
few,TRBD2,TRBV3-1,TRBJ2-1,CASSSYRSGGRSYNEQFF,TGTGCCAGCAGCTCGTACCGAAGCGGGGGACGCTCCTACAATGAGCAGTTCTTC
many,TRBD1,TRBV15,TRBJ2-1,CATSRDEWTGGYNEQFF,TGTGCCACCAGCAGAGATGAATGGACAGGGGGCTACAATGAGCAGTTCTTC
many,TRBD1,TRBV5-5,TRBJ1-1,CASSRQGALSTEAFF,TGTGCCAGCAGTCGACAGGGGGCACTTAGCACTGAAGCTTTCTTT
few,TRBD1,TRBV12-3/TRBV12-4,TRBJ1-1,CASSSQPRGLRTMNTEAFF,TGTGCCAGCAGTTCACAACCTAGGGGGCTCCGGACTATGAACACTGAAGCTTTCTTT
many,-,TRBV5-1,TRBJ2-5,CASSSGPLYQETQYF,TGCGCCAGCAGCTCGGGACCCCTTTACCAAGAGACCCAGTACTTC
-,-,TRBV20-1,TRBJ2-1,CSADGEWGTNEQFF,TGCAGTGCTGATGGAGAGTGGGGGACCAATGAGCAGTTCTTC
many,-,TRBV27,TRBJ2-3,CASSLSVTGAYTDTQYF,TGTGCCAGCAGTTTATCGGTCACGGGGGCCTACACAGATACGCAGTATTTT
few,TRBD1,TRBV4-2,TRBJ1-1,CASSQENGGGHTEAFF,TGTGCCAGCAGCCAAGAGAACGGAGGGGGCCACACTGAAGCTTTCTTT
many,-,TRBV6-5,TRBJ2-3,CASSYRGTDTQYF,TGTGCCAGCAGTTACCGGGGCACAGATACGCAGTATTTT
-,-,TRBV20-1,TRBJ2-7,CSGLLAYEQYF,TGCAGTGGGCTGTTGGCCTACGAGCAGTACTTC
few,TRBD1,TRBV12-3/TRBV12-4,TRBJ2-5,CASSLYRGPQETQYF,TGTGCCAGCAGTTTATATAGGGGGCCTCAAGAGACCCAGTACTTC
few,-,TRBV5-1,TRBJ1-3,CASSANTRSGNTIYF,TGCGCCAGCAGCGCAAACACGCGGTCTGGAAACACCATATATTTT
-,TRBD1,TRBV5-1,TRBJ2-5,CASSLPGTEKETQYF,TGCGCCAGCAGCTTGCCTGGGACAGAAAAAGAGACCCAGTACTTC
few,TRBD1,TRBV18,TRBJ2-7,CASSPDRDEQYF,TGTGCCAGCTCACCCGACAGGGACGAGCAGTACTTC
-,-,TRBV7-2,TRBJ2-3,CASRSGLDTQYF,TGTGCCAGCAGGAGCGGGCTAGATACGCAGTATTTT
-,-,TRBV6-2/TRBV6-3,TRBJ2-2,CASSYSQAGELFF,TGTGCCAGCAGTTACTCCCAGGCCGGGGAGCTGTTTTTT
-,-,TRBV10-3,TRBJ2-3,CAIMGVADTQYF,TGTGCCATCATGGGGGTTGCAGATACGCAGTATTTT
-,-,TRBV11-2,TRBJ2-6,CASSLDRFGANVLTF,TGTGCCAGCAGCTTAGATCGGTTTGGGGCCAACGTCCTGACTTTC
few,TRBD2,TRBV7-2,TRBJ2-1,CASSPRSGTSGYNEQFF,TGTGCCAGCAGCCCTAGAAGTGGGACTAGCGGCTACAATGAGCAGTTCTTC
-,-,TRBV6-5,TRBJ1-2,CASSLTTAEAGYTF,TGTGCCAGCAGTCTAACCACGGCGGAAGCGGGCTACACCTTC
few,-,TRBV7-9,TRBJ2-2,CASSLPYTGELFF,TGTGCCAGCAGCTTACCGTACACCGGGGAGCTGTTTTTT
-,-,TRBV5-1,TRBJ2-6,CASSSRPGEFSGANVLTF,TGCGCCAGCAGCAGCAGACCGGGAGAATTCTCTGGGGCCAACGTCCTGACTTTC
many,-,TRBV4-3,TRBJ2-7,CASSEGPGHNYEQYF,TGCGCCAGCAGCGAGGGCCCGGGACATAACTACGAGCAGTACTTC
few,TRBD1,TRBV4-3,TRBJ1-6,CASSQDFRGNSPLHF,TGCGCCAGCAGCCAAGATTTCAGGGGGAACTCACCCCTCCACTTT
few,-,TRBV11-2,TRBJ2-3,CASSDPGTGDTQYF,TGTGCCAGCAGCGACCCCGGGACTGGGGATACGCAGTATTTT
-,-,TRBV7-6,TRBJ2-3,CASSKDIGRTDTQYF,TGTGCCAGCAGCAAAGATATAGGGCGCACAGATACGCAGTATTTT
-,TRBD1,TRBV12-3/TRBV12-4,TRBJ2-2,CASSRQGANTGELFF,TGTGCCAGCAGTCGACAGGGGGCGAACACCGGGGAGCTGTTTTTT
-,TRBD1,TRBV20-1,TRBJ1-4,CSARDPKQGAEKLFF,TGCAGTGCTAGAGATCCCAAGCAGGGGGCTGAAAAACTGTTTTTT
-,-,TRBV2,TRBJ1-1,CASSGGWAGVWNTEAFF,TGTGCCAGCAGCGGGGGCTGGGCAGGGGTATGGAACACTGAAGCTTTCTTT
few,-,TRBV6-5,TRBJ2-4,CASNPGLNPNIQYF,TGTGCCAGCAACCCGGGACTGAACCCAAACATTCAGTACTTC
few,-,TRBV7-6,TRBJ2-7,CASSLMARHSYEQYF,TGTGCCAGCAGCTTAATGGCACGGCACTCCTACGAGCAGTACTTC
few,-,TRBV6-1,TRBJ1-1,CASSGSGETEAFF,TGTGCCAGCAGTGGTTCCGGGGAGACTGAAGCTTTCTTT
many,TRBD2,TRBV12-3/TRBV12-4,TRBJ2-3,CASSPPPSGGLITQYF,TGTGCCAGCAGTCCGCCGCCCAGCGGGGGGCTAATAACGCAGTATTTT
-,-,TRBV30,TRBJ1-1,CAWDRRMNTEAFF,TGTGCCTGGGACCGTCGCATGAACACTGAAGCTTTCTTT
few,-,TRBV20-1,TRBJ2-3,CSARLATSTDTQYF,TGCAGTGCTAGGTTAGCCACTAGCACAGATACGCAGTATTTT
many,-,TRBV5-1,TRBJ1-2,CASSGQPRPIANYGYTF,TGCGCCAGCAGCGGACAGCCCCGACCTATAGCTAACTATGGCTACACCTTC
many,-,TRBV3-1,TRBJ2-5,CASSQGPTQYF,TGTGCCAGCAGCCAAGGGCCGACCCAGTACTTC
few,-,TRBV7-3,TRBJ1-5,CASSVTPPGSLVQPQHF,TGTGCCAGCAGCGTAACGCCCCCGGGATCCTTAGTCCAGCCCCAGCATTTT
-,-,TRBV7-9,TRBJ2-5,CASSLQDGIETQYF,TGTGCCAGCAGCTTACAGGATGGTATTGAGACCCAGTACTTC
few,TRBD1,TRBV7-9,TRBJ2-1,CASSWTGYNEQFF,TGTGCCAGCAGCTGGACAGGTTACAATGAGCAGTTCTTC
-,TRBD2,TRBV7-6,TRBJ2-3,CASVGGLAGGREEYF,TGTGCCAGCGTCGGCGGACTAGCGGGGGGGAGGGAGGAGTATTTT